These T cell receptor beta chains were read from a single sample in a study of technical replicates of blood from four donors. Sequencing was performed with immunoSEQ multiplex PCR; in TCRdb, only in-frame clones are kept and a portion is missing. This table holds about 56,000 clones, about 93% found once. The sequenced material came from PBMCs. All receptors come from a human donor in good health. Some clones in this sample may be carry-over from other donors' samples. CDR3s include the opening cysteine and the closing phenylalanine or tryptophan.

TRBV7-9 CASSYRQGLEQYF
TRBV4-2 CASSQDEYSGSSYEQYF
TRBV6-5 CASSYQTVGSPLHF
TRBV19 CASRTWGVGQYAFF
TRBV6-5 CASSYSGQQGNTIYF
TRBV5-1 CASSSTPGTGGGVAFF
TRBV6-5 CASSYSSGGALHF
TRBV11-2 CASNSQGGVSGELFF
TRBV7-8 CASSPPGFETQYF
TRBV2 CASSEGNRGWQFF
TRBV27 CASSYRQGEQPQHF
TRBV25-1 CASSEHGSYNEQFF
TRBV4-3 CASSQEWAGLQETQYF
TRBV13 CASSINTRLAGGNTGELFF
TRBV7-2 CASSLVAGEGNEQFF
TRBV19 CASSIAQGAGYGYTF
TRBV30 CAYQQGYNSPLHF
TRBV9 CASSRVAGPTDTQYF
TRBV4-3 CASSQDGWGPGRRTQSSPLHF
TRBV19 CASSSTGASYNSPLHF
TRBV7-6 CASSLDPYPGEQYF
TRBV19 CASRKPPGSNYGYTF
TRBV29-1 CSVRGTSGSYEQYF
TRBV5-1 CASSFLAGPGTGELFF
TRBV9 CASSGGMSYEQYF
TRBV5-1 CASSLGTGVVDTEAFF
TRBV6-6 CASSPVDKFSYGYTF
TRBV2 CASTAPRGTEAFF
TRBV6-1 CASSVSWESNQPQHF
TRBV6-5 CASSSGTGGASPLHF
TRBV7-2 CASSLGTRPRANTQYF
TRBV2 CASSLQENIQYF
TRBV6-5 CASSDLRTIYF
TRBV9 CASSVGKGTTPYEQYF
TRBV18 CASSPIGQNEQYF
TRBV27 CASSSMGPSYNEQFF
TRBV4-1 CASSLSGGAGGLYEQYF
TRBV5-8 CASSLGGPDTQYF
TRBV27 CASSLSPGQGVSGYTF
TRBV2 CASTRDRGSDTQYF
TRBV6-5 CASRAHRFSGNTIYF
TRBV7-2 CASSLNTGRYEQYF
TRBV7-2 CASSPASGKASEQYF